This TCR beta chain was retrieved from a study of PD-1 blockade in classical Hodgkin lymphoma. Repertoires were generated with immunoSEQ multiplex PCR, while TCRdb's copy carries only in-frame clones and drops some. The table has about 7,200 clones, 77% seen once. J gave up 12 bases and V 0 bases, and 9 bases lay outside the gene matches. Germline assignment: CDR1 SGDLS and CDR2 YYNGEE. This CDR3 has 15 amino acids. The study's findings and limits: Significant TCR diversity gains by C4D1 occurred in CD4+ but not CD8+ cells. Repertoire differences have undefined causes, possibly disease activity or prior therapy.

Comment on this clone: As yet, its antigen is unknown.

Each patient's relapse followed autologous stem cell transplantation, and brentuximab vedotin exposure varied. Magnetic negative selection served to purify CD4+ T cells out of PBMCs that had been thawed. Classifying best responses yielded complete response, partial response or progressive disease. This chain uses TRBV9 with TRBJ2-1; TRBD2 matches 10 bases. Here the sequenced sample was CD4+ T cells from blood, taken at baseline. The sequence was obtained from a human donor with classical Hodgkin lymphoma. CDR3 sequence (DNA): TGTGCCAGCAGCGTAGTCGGGCTAGCGGGAGACAGGCAGTTCTTC. Protein: CASSVVGLAGDRQFF.